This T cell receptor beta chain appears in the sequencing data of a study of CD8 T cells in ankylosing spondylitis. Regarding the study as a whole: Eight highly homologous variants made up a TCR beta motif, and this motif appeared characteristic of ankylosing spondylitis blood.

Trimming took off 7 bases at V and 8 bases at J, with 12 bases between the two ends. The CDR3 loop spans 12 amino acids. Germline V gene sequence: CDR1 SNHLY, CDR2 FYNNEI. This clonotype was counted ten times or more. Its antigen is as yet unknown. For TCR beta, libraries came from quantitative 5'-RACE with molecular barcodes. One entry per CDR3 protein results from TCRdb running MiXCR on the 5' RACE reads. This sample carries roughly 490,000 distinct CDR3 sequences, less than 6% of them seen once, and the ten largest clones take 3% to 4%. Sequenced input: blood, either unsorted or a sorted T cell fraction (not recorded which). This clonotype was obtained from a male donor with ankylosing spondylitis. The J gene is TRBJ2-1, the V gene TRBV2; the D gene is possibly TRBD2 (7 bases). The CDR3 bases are TGTGCCAGCATTTGGGGGGGCGATGAGCAGTTCTTC. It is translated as CASIWGGDEQFF.